A selection of T cell receptor beta chains follows, all from one sample in a study of blood T cells in healthy people across ages. TCRdb used MiXCR to reprocess the 5' RACE reads, holding one entry per CDR3 protein. The profile shows about 1,500,000 distinct CDR3 sequences, about 40% of them singletons. The specimen sequenced was blood. Receptors originate from a young woman in good health. CDR3s include the opening cysteine and the closing phenylalanine or tryptophan. D genes are given only for firm matches. Clone size is not always given. Where it is, it says once, few, many or a class for expanded clones.

j_call v_call d_call clone_size cdr3_aa cdr3_nt
TRBJ1-2 TRBV7-8 - - CASSLFQGIGYGYTF TGTGCCAGCAGCTTATTTCAGGGGATAGGGTATGGCTACACCTTC
TRBJ2-3 TRBV24-1 TRBD2 once CATSDPAGAGDAQYF TGTGCCACCAGTGACCCAGCGGGGGCTGGGGATGCGCAGTATTTT
TRBJ2-7 TRBV4-1 - few CASSSRNGIGYEQYF TGCGCCAGCAGTTCAAGGAACGGGATCGGCTACGAGCAGTACTTC
TRBJ2-5 TRBV3-1 TRBD2 - CASSQDGGGTSEVGGQETQYF TGTGCCAGCAGCCAAGATGGGGGGGGGACTAGCGAAGTTGGTGGTCAAGAGACCCAGTACTTC
TRBJ1-2 TRBV3-1 - few CASSRNGGGYGYTF TGTGCCAGCAGCCGCAACGGGGGAGGCTATGGCTACACCTTC
TRBJ2-1 TRBV20-1 - - CSARDLADAYNEQFF TGCAGTGCTAGAGATCTGGCGGATGCCTACAATGAGCAGTTCTTC
TRBJ2-4 TRBV20-1 - - CSASTQMDIQYF TGCAGTGCTAGCACCCAAATGGACATTCAGTACTTC
TRBJ2-7 TRBV12-3/TRBV12-4 - few CASSYPGGSYEQYF TGTGCCAGCAGCTACCCTGGGGGATCCTACGAGCAGTACTTC
TRBJ1-6 TRBV6-1 - few CASKDPNSPLHF TGTGCCAGCAAGGACCCCAATTCACCCCTCCACTTT
TRBJ1-1 TRBV19 - - CASSLRNLRVLGNTEAFF TGTGCCAGTAGTCTGAGAAATCTACGGGTCCTTGGCAACACTGAAGCTTTCTTT
TRBJ2-3 TRBV27 TRBD1 - CASRQGQGATDTQYF TGTGCCAGCAGGCAAGGACAGGGGGCGACAGATACGCAGTATTTT
TRBJ2-1 TRBV28 - few CAALPGAVYGEQFF TGTGCGGCGTTACCGGGCGCGGTGTACGGTGAGCAGTTCTTC
TRBJ2-1 TRBV21-1 - - CASSKAKQGFGYEQFF TGTGCCAGCAGCAAAGCCAAACAGGGGTTTGGCTATGAGCAGTTCTTC
TRBJ1-2 TRBV29-1 - - CSVVTARGNYGYTF TGCAGCGTTGTAACGGCAAGGGGGAACTATGGCTACACCTTC
TRBJ2-5 TRBV3-1 TRBD1 - CASSQWDSLEGTQYF TGTGCCAGCAGCCAGTGGGACAGCCTCGAAGGGACCCAGTACTTC
TRBJ2-3 TRBV14 - - CASSPDRTQYF TGTGCCAGCAGCCCAGATCGAACGCAGTATTTT
TRBJ2-4 TRBV24-1 - - CAASDLGARPLAKNIQYF TGTGCCGCCAGTGATTTGGGGGCCAGACCACTAGCCAAAAACATTCAGTACTTC
TRBJ2-5 TRBV12-3/TRBV12-4 - - CASSLPGGGIQETQYF TGTGCCAGCAGTTTGCCGGGGGGCGGGATTCAAGAGACCCAGTACTTC
TRBJ2-3 TRBV5-1 TRBD2 few CASSSTSGNTDTQYF TGCGCCAGCAGCTCCACTAGCGGGAACACAGATACGCAGTATTTT
TRBJ2-6 TRBV12-3/TRBV12-4 - - CASSPPGRLSGANVLTF TGTGCCAGCAGTCCACCGGGACGCCTCTCTGGGGCCAACGTCCTGACTTTC
TRBJ2-5 TRBV5-1 TRBD2 - CASSAGTNPIQETQYF TGCGCCAGCAGCGCGGGGACTAACCCGATCCAAGAGACCCAGTACTTC
TRBJ2-5 TRBV6-1 TRBD2 - CASVRLAGGAETQYF TGTGCCAGCGTCCGACTAGCGGGGGGGGCGGAGACCCAGTACTTC
TRBJ2-3 TRBV5-1 TRBD1 many CASSFGGTGLGDTQYF TGCGCCAGCAGCTTCGGCGGGACAGGCCTAGGAGATACGCAGTATTTT
TRBJ2-7 TRBV21-1 - - CASSKDRRHEQYF TGTGCCAGCAGCAAAGACCGCAGGCACGAGCAGTACTTC
TRBJ1-2 TRBV6-1 - - CANSSRDGGYGYTF TGTGCCAACAGTTCCCGGGACGGAGGCTATGGCTACACCTTC
TRBJ2-5 TRBV3-1 - - CASSERTQTYNEQYF TGTGCCAGCAGCGAAAGGACGCAAACCTACAATGAGCAGTACTTC
TRBJ2-1 TRBV2 TRBD2 - CASSPPRGDNEQFF TGTGCCAGCAGCCCCCCACGGGGGGACAATGAGCAGTTCTTC
TRBJ2-1 TRBV10-3 - few CAISPGHSRDEQFF TGTGCCATCAGTCCTGGGCATTCCAGGGATGAGCAGTTCTTC
TRBJ2-5 TRBV20-1 - - CSARDGRVQETQYF TGCAGTGCTAGAGATGGACGAGTCCAAGAGACCCAGTACTTC
TRBJ2-3 TRBV29-1 TRBD1 few CSVDTGESKTDTQYF TGCAGCGTGGATACAGGGGAATCGAAGACAGATACGCAGTATTTT
TRBJ2-1 TRBV5-1 TRBD2 few CASSLAGEINEQFF TGCGCCAGCAGCCTAGCGGGAGAAATAAATGAGCAGTTCTTC
TRBJ1-2 TRBV30 - - CAWSDSKSYGYTF TGTGCCTGGAGTGACAGCAAATCCTATGGCTACACCTTC
TRBJ2-7 TRBV7-9 TRBD1 - CASSRGTGENYEQYF TGTGCCAGCAGCCGAGGGACAGGGGAGAATTACGAGCAGTACTTC
TRBJ2-1 TRBV9 - - CASRSAGLSYNEQFF TGTGCCAGCAGGTCCGCGGGCTTGTCCTACAATGAGCAGTTCTTC
TRBJ2-1 TRBV7-2 - - CASSLVGGREHEQFF TGTGCCAGCAGCTTAGTTGGGGGGCGCGAGCATGAGCAGTTCTTC